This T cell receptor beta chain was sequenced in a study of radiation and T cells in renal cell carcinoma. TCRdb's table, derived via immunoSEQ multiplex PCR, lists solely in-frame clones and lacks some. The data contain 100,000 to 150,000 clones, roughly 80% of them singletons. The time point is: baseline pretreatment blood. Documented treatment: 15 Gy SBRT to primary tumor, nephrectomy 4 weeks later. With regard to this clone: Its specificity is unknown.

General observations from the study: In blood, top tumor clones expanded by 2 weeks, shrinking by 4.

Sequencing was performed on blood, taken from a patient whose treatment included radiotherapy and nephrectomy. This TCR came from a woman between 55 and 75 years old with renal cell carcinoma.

CDR3 coding DNA: TGTGCCAGCAGCTCAGGACTAGCGCGGGGCACCGGGGAGCTGTTTTTT. Amino acid sequence: CASSSGLARGTGELFF. The chain has TRBV7-9 and TRBJ2-2; 9 bases are a match to TRBD2. Germline V CDR1 and CDR2: SEHNR, FQNEAQ (reference sequence). There are 16 residues in the CDR3. The J segment lost 4 bases and the V segment lost 4 bases, leaving 7 bases of the junction unmatched. The complete variable domain, with remaining parts taken from reference TRBV7-9 and TRBJ2-2, reads DTGVSQNPRHKITKRGQNVTFRCDPISEHNRLYWYRQTLGQGPEFLTYFQNEAQLEKSRLLSDRFSAERPKGSFSTLEIQRTEQGDSAMYLCASSSGLARGTGELFFGEGSRLTVL.